This TCR beta chain was sequenced in a study of blood T cell repertoires in COVID-19. At the level of the study: Acute and convalescent COVID-19 specimens originated in the United States, Italy and Spain. PBMCs, B-cell-depleted T cells, or T cells were the source of the cDNA or gDNA that made up the material.

CDR1 SGHNT and CDR2 YYREEE come from the germline V gene (reference sequence). The CDR3 is 14 residues long. Trimming pared 4 bases from V and 4 bases from J, leaving 14 bases between. Clinical history reported by participants formed the basis on which cohorts were assigned. No more than 2 weeks before study entry, exposed participants had met a case of COVID-19. The protocol was immunoSEQ multiplex PCR, while the TCRdb copy is restricted to in-frame clones and leaves out a portion. The sample includes a few hundred thousand clones, about nine tenths of them seen just once. Sequencing was performed on PBMCs or T cells enriched from blood (not recorded which). The origin of this receptor is a woman aged 40 to 49 who had been exposed to COVID-19. The rearrangement joins TRBV5-4 to TRBJ1-1, with D unclear. In DNA, the CDR3 is TGTGCCAGCAGCCCGACCGTCGGGGTCACTGAAGCTTTCTTT. It codes for CASSPTVGVTEAFF. Full variable domain (rest looked up from reference TRBV5-4 and TRBJ1-1): ETGVTQSPTHLIKTRGQQVTLRCSSQSGHNTVSWYQQALGQGPQFIFQYYREEENGRGNFPPRFSGLQFPNYSSELNVNALELDDSALYLCASSPTVGVTEAFFGQGTRLTVV.